These T cell receptor beta chains were read from a single sample in a study of blood T cell repertoires in COVID-19. Libraries were prepared by immunoSEQ multiplex PCR; TCRdb keeps only in-frame clonotypes and omits some of them. The sample records approximately 35,000 clones, about 86% being singletons. The specimen sequenced was peripheral blood. These receptors were taken from a woman aged 70 to 79 with active COVID-19. Each CDR3 is given with its conserved first and last residue. Rows may omit the clone size; those that give it use once, few, many or a size class.

clone_size,j_call,v_call,cdr3_aa
-,TRBJ2-1,TRBV7-3,CASSVTSGGYNEQFF
-,TRBJ2-4,TRBV5-1,CASSRLERGVNIQYF
-,TRBJ2-7,TRBV5-6,CASSRGQEQYF
-,TRBJ2-3,TRBV6-6,CASTRLAGGLRDTQYF
few,TRBJ2-3,TRBV5-6,CASSLAKRATTGDTQYF
-,TRBJ2-7,TRBV5-5,CASSLPTAGESDEQYF
-,TRBJ2-3,TRBV19,CASSIAWRDTQYF
-,TRBJ2-3,TRBV29-1,CSVVGLAGTDTQYF
-,TRBJ2-7,TRBV28,CASSVGGAGPLNEQYF
-,TRBJ2-7,TRBV6-6,CASSPGTDYYEQYF
-,TRBJ2-1,TRBV27,CASSLWGGEYNEQFF
-,TRBJ2-5,TRBV19,CASSIRVGGQLQTQYF
-,TRBJ1-1,TRBV19,CASSAGRTEAFF
-,TRBJ2-6,TRBV2,CASSRDRSSGANVLTF
-,TRBJ2-5,TRBV19,CASSGGSGEQETQYF
-,TRBJ2-3,TRBV19,CASSLGTPTDTQYF
-,TRBJ1-2,TRBV3-1/TRBV3-2,CASSSVSGGYTF
once,TRBJ1-6,TRBV3-1/TRBV3-2,CASSLIAQGVNSPLHF
-,TRBJ1-2,TRBV28,CASSLEYDGYTF
-,TRBJ2-3,TRBV7-2,CASRDSGGGHTDTQYF
-,TRBJ2-1,TRBV5-4,CASSFGGSAYNEQFF
-,TRBJ1-5,TRBV7-2,CASSFGQGGTNQPQHF
-,TRBJ2-7,TRBV7-2,CASRGQGRAEQYF
-,TRBJ2-7,TRBV2,CASSIQGGPYEQYF
-,TRBJ2-3,TRBV7-9,CATGAGPLNTDTQYF